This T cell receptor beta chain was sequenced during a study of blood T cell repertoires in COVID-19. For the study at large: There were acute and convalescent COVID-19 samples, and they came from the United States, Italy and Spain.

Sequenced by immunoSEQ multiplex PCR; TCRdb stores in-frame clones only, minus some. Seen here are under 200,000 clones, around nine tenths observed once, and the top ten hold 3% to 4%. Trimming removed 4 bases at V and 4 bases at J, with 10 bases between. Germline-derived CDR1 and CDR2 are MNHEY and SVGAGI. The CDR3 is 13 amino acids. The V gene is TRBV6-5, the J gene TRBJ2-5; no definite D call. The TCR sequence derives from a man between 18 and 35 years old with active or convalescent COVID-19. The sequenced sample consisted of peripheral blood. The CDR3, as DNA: TGTGCCAGCAGTTCTCCGGGTGGAGAGACCCAGTACTTC. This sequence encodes CASSSPGGETQYF.